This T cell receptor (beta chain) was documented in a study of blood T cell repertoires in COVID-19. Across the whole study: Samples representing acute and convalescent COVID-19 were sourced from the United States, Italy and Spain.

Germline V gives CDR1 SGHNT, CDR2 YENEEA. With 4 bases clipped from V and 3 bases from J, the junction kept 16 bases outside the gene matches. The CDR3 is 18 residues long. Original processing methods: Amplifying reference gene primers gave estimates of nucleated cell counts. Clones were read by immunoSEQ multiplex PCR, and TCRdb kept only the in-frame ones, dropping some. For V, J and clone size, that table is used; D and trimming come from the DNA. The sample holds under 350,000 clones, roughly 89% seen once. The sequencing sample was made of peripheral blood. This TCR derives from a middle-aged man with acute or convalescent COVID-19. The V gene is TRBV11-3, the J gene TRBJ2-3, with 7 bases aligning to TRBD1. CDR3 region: CASSSHELGTAGTDTQYF. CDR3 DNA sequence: TGTGCCAGCAGCTCTCATGAACTCGGGACAGCCGGGACAGATACGCAGTATTTT. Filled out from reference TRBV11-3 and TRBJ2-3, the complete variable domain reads EAGVVQSPRYKIIEKKQPVAFWCNPISGHNTLYWYLQNLGQGPELLIRYENEEAVDDSQLPKDRFSAERLKGVDSTLKIQPAELGDSAVYLCASSSHELGTAGTDTQYFGPGTRLTVL.